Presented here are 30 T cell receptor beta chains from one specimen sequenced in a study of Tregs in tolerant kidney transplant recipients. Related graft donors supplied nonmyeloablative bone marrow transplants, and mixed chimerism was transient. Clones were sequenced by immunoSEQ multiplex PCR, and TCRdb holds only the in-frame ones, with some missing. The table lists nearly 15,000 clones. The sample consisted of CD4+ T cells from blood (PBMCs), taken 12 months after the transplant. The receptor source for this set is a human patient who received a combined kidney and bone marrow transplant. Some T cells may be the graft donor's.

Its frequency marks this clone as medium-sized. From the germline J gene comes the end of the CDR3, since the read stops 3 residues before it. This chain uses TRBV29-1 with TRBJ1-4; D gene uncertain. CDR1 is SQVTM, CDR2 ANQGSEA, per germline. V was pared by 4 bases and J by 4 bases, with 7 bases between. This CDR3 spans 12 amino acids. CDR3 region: CSVGGRNEKLFF. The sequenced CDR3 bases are TGCAGCGTTGGAGGGCGTAATGAAAAA.

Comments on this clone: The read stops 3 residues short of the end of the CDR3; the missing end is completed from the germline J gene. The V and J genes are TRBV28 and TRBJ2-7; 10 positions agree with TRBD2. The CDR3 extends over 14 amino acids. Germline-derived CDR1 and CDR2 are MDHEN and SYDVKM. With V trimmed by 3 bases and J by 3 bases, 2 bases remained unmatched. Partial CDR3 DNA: TGTGCCAGCAGTTTTAGCGGGAGGTTCTACGAG. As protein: CASSFSGRFYE. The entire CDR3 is CASSFSGRFYEQYF.

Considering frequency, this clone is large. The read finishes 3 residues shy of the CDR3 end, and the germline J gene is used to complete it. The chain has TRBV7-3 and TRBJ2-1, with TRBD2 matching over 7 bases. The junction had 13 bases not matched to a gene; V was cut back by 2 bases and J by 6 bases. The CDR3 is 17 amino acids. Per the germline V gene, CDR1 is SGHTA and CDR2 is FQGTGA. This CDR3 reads CASSLERRGSVRNEQFF. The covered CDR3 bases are TGTGCCAGCAGCTTAGAGAGGCGCGGGAGTGTACGCAATGAG.

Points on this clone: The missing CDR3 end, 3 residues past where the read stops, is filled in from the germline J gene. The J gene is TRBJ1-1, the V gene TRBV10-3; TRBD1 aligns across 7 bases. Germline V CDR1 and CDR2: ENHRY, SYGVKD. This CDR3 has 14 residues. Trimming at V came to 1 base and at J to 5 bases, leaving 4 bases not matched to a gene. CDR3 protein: CAISEWSGGTEAFF. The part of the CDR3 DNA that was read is TGTGCCATCAGTGAGTGGTCAGGGGGGACTGAA.

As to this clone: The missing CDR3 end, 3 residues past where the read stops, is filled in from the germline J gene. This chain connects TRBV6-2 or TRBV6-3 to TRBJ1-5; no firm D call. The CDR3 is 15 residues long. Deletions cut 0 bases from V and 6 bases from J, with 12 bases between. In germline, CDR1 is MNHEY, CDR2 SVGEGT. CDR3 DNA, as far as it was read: TGTGCCAGCAGTTACTCGTCGGAAGGCGGTCAGCCC. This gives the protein CASSYSSEGGQP. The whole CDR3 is CASSYSSEGGQPQHF.

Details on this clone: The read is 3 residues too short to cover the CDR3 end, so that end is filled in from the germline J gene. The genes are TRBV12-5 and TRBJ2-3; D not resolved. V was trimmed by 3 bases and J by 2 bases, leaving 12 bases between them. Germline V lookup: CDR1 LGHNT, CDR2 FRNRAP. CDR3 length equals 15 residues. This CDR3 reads CASGLGQISTDTQYF. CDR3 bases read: TGTGCTAGTGGTTTAGGGCAGATTTCCACAGATACG.

CDR3 loop: CASSLSEGYEQYF. The CDR3 DNA, read in part, is TGCGCCAGCAGCTTATCTGAGGGGTACGAG. This sequence joins TRBV5-1 and TRBJ2-7; D possibly matches TRBD1 or TRBD2 (5 bases each). The read gets to within 3 residues of the CDR3 end, and the germline J gene fills in the rest. Germline V gene lookup returns CDR1 SGHRS and CDR2 YFSETQ. V was pared by 2 bases and J by 4 bases, with 10 bases between. The CDR3 extends over 13 amino acids.

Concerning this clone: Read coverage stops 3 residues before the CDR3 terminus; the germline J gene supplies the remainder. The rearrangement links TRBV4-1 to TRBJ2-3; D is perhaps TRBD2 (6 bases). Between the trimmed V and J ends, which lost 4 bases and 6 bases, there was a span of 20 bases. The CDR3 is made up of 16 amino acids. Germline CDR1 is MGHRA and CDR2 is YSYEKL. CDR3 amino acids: CASSRSDLGGRDTQYF. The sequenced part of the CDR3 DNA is TGCGCCAGCAGCCGTTCAGACTTGGGGGGTAGGGATACG.

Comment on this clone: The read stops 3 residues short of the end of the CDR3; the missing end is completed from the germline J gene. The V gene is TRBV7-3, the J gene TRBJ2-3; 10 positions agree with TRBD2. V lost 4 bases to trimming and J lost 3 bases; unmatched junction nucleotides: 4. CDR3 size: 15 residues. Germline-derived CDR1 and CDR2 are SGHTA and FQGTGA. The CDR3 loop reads CASSWGLAFTDTQYF. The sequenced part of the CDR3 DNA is TGTGCCAGCAGCTGGGGACTAGCGTTTACAGATACG.

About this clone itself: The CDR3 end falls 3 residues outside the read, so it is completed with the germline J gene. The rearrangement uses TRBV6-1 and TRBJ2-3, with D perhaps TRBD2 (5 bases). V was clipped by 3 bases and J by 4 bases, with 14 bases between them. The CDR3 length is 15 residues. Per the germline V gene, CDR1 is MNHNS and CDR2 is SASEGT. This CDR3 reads CASSDTRIQADTQYF. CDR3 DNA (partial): TGTGCCAGCAGTGATACTAGAATCCAGGCAGATACG.

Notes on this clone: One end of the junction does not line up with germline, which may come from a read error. The CDR3 loop is CASSPTSGADTQYF. The part of the CDR3 DNA that was read is TGCGCCAGCAGCCCAACTAGCGGGGCAGATACG. V usage is TRBV4-2 and J usage is TRBJ2-3; 10 positions match TRBD2. The sequence runs out 3 residues before the end of the CDR3; the remainder is reconstructed from the germline J gene. CDR1 LGHNA and CDR2 YNFKEQ come from the germline V gene. The CDR3 loop spans 14 amino acids.

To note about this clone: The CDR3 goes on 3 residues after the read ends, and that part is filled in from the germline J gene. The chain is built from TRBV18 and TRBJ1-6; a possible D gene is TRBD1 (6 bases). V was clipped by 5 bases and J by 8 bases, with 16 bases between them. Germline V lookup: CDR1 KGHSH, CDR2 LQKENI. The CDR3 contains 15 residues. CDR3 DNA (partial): TGTGCCAGCTCATCGAACAGGGTTCGGGATTCACCC. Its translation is CASSSNRVRDSP. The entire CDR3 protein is CASSSNRVRDSPLHF.

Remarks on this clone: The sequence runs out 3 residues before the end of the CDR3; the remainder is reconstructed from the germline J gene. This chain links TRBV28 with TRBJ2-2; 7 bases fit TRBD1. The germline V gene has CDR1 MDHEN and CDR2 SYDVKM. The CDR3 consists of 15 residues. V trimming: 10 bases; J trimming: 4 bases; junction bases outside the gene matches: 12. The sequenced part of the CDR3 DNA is TGTGCCACCGAGCTTAAAAACAGGGGCACCGGGGAG. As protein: CATELKNRGTGE. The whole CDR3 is CATELKNRGTGELFF.

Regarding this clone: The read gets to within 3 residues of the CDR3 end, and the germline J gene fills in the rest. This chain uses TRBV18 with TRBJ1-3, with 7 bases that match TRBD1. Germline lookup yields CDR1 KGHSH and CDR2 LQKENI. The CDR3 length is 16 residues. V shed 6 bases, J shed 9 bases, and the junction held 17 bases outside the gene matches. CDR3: CASSPPLQGTWSTIYF. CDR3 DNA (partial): TGTGCCAGCTCCCCCCCTCTACAGGGGACCTGGAGCACC.

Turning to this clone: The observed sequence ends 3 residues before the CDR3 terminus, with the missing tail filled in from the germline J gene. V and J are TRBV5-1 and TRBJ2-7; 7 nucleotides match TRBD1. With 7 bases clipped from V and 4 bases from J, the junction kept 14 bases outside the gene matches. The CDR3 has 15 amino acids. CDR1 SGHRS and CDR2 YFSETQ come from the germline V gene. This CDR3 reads CASYPGQTSLYEQYF. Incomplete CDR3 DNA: TGCGCCAGCTATCCGGGACAGACGAGTTTGTACGAG.

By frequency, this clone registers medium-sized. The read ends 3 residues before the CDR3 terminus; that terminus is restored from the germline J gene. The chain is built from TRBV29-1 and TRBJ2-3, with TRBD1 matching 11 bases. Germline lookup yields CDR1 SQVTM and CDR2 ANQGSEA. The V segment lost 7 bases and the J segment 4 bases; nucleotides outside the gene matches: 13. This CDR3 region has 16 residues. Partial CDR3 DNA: TGCAGCGACCTCAAACCCGGGACAGGGGGTCCAGATACG. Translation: CSDLKPGTGGPDT. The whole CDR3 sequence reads CSDLKPGTGGPDTQYF.

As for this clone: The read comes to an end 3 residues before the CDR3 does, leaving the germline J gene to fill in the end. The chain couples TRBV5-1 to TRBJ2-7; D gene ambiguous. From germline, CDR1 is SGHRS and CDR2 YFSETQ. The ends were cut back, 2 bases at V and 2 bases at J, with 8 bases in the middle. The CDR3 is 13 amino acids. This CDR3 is CASSFSVPYEQYF. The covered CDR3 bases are TGCGCCAGCAGCTTTTCGGTTCCCTACGAG. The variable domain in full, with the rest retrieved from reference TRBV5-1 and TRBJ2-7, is KAGVTQTPRYLIKTRGQQVTLSCSPISGHRSVSWYQQTPGQGLQFLFEYFSETQRNKGNFPGRFSGRQFSNSRSEMNVSTLELGDSALYLCASSFSVPYEQYFGPGTRLTVT.

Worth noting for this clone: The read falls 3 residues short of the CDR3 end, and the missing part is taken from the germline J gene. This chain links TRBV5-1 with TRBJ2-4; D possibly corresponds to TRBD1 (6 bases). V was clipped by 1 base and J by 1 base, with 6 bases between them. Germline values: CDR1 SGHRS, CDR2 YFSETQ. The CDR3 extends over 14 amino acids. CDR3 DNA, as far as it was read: TGCGCCAGCAGCTTGACAGGGGCCAAAAACATT. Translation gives CASSLTGAKNI. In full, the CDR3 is CASSLTGAKNIQYF.

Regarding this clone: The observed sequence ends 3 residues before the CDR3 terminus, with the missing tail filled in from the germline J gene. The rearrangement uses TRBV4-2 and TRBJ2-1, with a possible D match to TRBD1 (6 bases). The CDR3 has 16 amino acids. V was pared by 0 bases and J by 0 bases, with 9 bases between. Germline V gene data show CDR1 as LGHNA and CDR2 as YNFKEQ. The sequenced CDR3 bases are TGTGCCAGCAGCCAAGACCCGGACAGCTCCTACAATGAG. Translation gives CASSQDPDSSYNE. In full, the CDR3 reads CASSQDPDSSYNEQFF.

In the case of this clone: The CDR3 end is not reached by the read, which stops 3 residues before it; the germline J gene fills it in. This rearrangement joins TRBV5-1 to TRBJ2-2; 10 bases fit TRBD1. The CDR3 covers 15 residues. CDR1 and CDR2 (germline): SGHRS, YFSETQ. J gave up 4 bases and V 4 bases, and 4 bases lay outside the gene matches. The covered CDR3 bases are TGCGCCAGCAGCACGGGACAGGGGACCACCGGGGAG. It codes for CASSTGQGTTGE. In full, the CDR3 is CASSTGQGTTGELFF. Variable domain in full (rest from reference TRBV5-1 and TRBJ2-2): KAGVTQTPRYLIKTRGQQVTLSCSPISGHRSVSWYQQTPGQGLQFLFEYFSETQRNKGNFPGRFSGRQFSNSRSEMNVSTLELGDSALYLCASSTGQGTTGELFFGEGSRLTVL.

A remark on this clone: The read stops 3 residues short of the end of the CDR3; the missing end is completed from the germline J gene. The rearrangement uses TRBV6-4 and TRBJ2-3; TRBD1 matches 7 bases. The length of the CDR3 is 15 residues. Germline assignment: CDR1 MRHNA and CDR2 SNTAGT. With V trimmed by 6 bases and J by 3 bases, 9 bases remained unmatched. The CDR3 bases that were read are TGTGCCAGCAGCCTACAGGGGAAGGAAACAGATACG. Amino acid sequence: CASSLQGKETDT. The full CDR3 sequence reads CASSLQGKETDTQYF.

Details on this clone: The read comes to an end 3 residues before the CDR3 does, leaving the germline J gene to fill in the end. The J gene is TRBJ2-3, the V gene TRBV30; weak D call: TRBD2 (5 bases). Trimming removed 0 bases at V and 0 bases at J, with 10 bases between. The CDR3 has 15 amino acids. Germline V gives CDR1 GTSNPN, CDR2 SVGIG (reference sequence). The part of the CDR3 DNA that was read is TGTGCCTGGAGTGTAAGCGGTTCTAGCACAGATACG. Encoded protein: CAWSVSGSSTDT. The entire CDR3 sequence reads CAWSVSGSSTDTQYF.

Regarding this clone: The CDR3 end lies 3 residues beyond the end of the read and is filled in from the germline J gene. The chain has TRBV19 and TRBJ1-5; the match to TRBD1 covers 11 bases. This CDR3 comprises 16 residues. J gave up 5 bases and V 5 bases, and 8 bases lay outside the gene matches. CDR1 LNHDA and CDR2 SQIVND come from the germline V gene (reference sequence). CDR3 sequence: CASSDAGTGGYQPQHF. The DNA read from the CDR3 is TGTGCCAGTAGTGACGCCGGGACAGGGGGTTATCAGCCC.

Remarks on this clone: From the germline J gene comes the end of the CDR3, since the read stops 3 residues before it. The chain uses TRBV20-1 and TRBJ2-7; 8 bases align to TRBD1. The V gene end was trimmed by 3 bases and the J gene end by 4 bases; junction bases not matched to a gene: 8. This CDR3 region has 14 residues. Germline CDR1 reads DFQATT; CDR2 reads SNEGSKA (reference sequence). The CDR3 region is CSARGLQGVYEQYF. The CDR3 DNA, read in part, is TGCAGTGCTAGGGGGCTACAGGGGGTATACGAG.

Partial CDR3 DNA: TGTGCCAGCAGCCCAACCGGGACTAGCGGGAGAAATGAG. Protein product: CASSPTGTSGRNE. The entire CDR3 sequence reads CASSPTGTSGRNEQFF. V gene TRBV13 combines with J gene TRBJ2-1, with 14 bases lining up with TRBD2. The CDR3 end lies 3 residues beyond the end of the read and is filled in from the germline J gene. V trimming: 5 bases; J trimming: 7 bases; junction bases outside the gene matches: 7. Germline-derived CDR1 and CDR2 are PRHDT and FYEKMQ (reference sequence). This CDR3 contains 16 residues.

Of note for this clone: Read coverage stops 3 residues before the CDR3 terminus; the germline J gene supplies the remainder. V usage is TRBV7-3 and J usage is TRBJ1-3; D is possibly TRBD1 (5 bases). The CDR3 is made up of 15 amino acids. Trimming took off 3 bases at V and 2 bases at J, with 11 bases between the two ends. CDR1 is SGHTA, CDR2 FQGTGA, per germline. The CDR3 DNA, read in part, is TGTGCCAGCAGCTTGGGCCAGGGCACTGGAAACACC. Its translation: CASSLGQGTGNT. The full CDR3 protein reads CASSLGQGTGNTIYF.

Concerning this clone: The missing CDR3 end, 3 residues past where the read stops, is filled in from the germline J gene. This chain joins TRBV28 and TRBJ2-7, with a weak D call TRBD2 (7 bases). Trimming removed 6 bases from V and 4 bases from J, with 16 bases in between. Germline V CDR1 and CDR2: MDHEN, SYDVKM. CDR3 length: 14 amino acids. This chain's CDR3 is CASRLGGGGYEQYF. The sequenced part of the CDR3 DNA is TGTGCCAGCAGACTTGGGGGGGGCGGGTACGAG.

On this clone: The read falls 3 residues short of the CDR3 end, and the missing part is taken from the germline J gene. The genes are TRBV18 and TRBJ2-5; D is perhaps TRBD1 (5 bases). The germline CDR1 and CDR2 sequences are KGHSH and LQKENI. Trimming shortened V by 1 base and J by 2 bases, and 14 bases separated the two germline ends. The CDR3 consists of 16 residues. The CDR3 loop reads CASSPRPPDTQETQYF. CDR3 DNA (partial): TGTGCCAGCTCACCACGCCCGCCGGACACGCAAGAGACC.

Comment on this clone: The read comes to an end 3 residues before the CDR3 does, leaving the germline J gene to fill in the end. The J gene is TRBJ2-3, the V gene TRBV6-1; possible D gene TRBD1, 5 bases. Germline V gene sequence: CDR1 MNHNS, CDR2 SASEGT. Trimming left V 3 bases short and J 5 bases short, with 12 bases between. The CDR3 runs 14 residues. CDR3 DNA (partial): TGTGCCAGCAGTGACCAGGGAAGTGGAGATACG. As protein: CASSDQGSGDT. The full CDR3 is CASSDQGSGDTQYF.

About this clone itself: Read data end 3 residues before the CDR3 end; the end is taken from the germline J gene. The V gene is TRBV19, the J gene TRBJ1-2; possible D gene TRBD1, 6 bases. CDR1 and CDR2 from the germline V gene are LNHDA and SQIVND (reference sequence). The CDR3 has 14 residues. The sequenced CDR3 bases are TGTGCCAGTAGTACTTTACAGGGAGTGATCGGC. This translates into CASSTLQGVIG. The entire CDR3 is CASSTLQGVIGYTF.